This T cell receptor beta chain came from a study of early T cells in non-severe SARS-CoV-2 infection. Study-level background: RNA in bulk from unsorted whole blood was sequenced, and chains were unpaired.

Germline V gene data show CDR1 as SQVTM and CDR2 as ANQGSEA. The CDR3 covers 13 residues. Trimming shortened V by 6 bases and J by 6 bases, and 16 bases separated the two germline ends. One entry per CDR3 protein, called by TCRdb with MiXCR from the 5' RACE reads. The sample includes tens of thousands of distinct CDR3 sequences, around 13% seen only once; the top ten take roughly 4.6%. This clonotype has just one count. The source is an adult who was a healthcare worker with PCR-confirmed SARS-CoV-2 infection or an uninfected control (not recorded which). Input material: whole blood. The chain carries TRBV29-1 and TRBJ2-3, with D possibly being TRBD1 or TRBD2 (6 bases each). The CDR3 DNA reads TGCAGCGTAGACTCTCCGGGGGCCGATACGCAGTATTTT. This gives the protein CSVDSPGADTQYF.